There are a few counts of the clone carrying this TCR beta chain. What it binds is unknown. This specimen belongs to a study of regulatory T cells in long-lasting Graves disease. After removal of 3 bases from V and 4 bases from J, the junction contained 9 bases not matched to a gene. The CDR3 runs to 14 residues. Germline V CDR1 and CDR2: DFQATT, SNEGSKA (reference sequence). CDR3-region Arm-PCR and iRepertoire HTBI primers produced the TCR beta libraries. Original data processing: The study identified 60 to 65 TRBV and more than 11 TRBJ segments across samples. TCRdb reanalysed the multiplex PCR reads using MiXCR and keeps one entry per CDR3 protein. TCRdb's processing, not the study's, gives the V and J calls here. The profile covers approximately 470,000 distinct CDR3 sequences, with less than 25% appearing a single time and 7.8% taken by the ten largest. Study-level results: With persistent disease, TRBV28, TRBJ1-2 and TRBJ2-5 were the favored segments. Analyses excluded thyroid tissue, covering peripheral blood alone.

Stated time point: persistent/refractory GD, antithyroid drugs over 5 years with positive TRAb. The TCR library used RNA extracted from PBMCs. This receptor was obtained from a female donor with Graves disease. The chain carries TRBV20-1 and TRBJ2-7; 7 bases are a match to TRBD1. Sequencing used peripheral blood mononuclear cells (PBMCs), obtained when the disease was refractory, from a patient treated with antithyroid drugs. CDR3 DNA sequence: TGCAGTGCTAGTGAGGGGGCGCCTTTATACGAGCAGTACTTC. Translated, it gives CSASEGAPLYEQYF.